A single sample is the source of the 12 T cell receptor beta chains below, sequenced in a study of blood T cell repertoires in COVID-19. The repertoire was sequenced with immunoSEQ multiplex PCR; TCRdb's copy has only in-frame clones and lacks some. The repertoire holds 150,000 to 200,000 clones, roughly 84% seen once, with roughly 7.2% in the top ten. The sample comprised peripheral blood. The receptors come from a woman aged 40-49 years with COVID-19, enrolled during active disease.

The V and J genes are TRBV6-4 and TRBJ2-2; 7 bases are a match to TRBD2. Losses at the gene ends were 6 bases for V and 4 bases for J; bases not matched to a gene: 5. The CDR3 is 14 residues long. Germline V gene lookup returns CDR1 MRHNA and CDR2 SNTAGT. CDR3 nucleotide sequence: TGTGCCAGCAGCCCGGGGGGACCCACCGGGGAGCTGTTTTTT. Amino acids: CASSPGGPTGELFF.

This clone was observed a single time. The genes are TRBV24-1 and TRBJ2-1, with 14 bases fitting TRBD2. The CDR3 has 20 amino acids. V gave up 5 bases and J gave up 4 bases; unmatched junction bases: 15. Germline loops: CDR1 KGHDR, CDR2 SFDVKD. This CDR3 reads CATSAFGTSGSPGTYNEQFF. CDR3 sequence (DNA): TGTGCCACCAGTGCCTTCGGGACTAGCGGGAGCCCAGGAACTTACAATGAGCAGTTCTTC.

The CDR3 nucleotides are TGTGCCAGCAGTTTCACGGCGACGGGTCTCACTGAAGCTTTCTTT. This gives the protein CASSFTATGLTEAFF. This chain connects TRBV6-5 to TRBJ1-1, with no clear D. The CDR3 length is 15 residues. V was trimmed by 4 bases and J by 4 bases, leaving 16 bases between them. Germline V lookup: CDR1 MNHEY, CDR2 SVGAGI.

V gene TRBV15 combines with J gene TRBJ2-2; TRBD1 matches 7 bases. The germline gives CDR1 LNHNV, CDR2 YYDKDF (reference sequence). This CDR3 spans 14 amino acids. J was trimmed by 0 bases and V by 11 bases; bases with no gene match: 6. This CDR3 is CAVWTGSNTGELFF. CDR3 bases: TGTGCCGTTTGGACAGGCTCGAACACCGGGGAGCTGTTTTTT. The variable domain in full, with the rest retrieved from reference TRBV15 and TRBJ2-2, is DAMVIQNPRYQVTQFGKPVTLSCSQTLNHNVMYWYQQKSSQAPKLLFHYYDKDFNNEADTPDNFQSRRPNTSFCFLDIRSPGLGDTAMYLCAVWTGSNTGELFFGEGSRLTVL.

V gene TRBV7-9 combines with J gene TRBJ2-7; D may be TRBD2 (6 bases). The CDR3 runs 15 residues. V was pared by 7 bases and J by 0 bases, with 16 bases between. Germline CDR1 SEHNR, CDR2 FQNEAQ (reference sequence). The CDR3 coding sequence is TGTGCCAGCAACTTCCGGGACTCCTCCTCCTACGAGCAGTACTTC. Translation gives CASNFRDSSSYEQYF. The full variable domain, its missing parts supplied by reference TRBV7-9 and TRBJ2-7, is DTGVSQNPRHKITKRGQNVTFRCDPISEHNRLYWYRQTLGQGPEFLTYFQNEAQLEKSRLLSDRFSAERPKGSFSTLEIQRTEQGDSAMYLCASNFRDSSSYEQYFGPGTRLTVT.

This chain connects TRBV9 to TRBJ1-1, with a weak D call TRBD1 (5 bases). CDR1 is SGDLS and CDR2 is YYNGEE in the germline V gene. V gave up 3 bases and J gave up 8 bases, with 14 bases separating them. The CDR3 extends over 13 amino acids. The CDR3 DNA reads TGTGCCAGCAGCGCTCTAGGGGCCACGGAAGCTTTCTTT. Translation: CASSALGATEAFF.

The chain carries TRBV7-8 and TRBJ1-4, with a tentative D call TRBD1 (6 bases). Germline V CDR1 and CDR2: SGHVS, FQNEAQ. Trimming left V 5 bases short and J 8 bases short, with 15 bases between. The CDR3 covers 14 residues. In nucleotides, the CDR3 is TGTGCCAGCAGCCTCGGGGGGGCCCGAGAAAAACTGTTTTTT. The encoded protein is CASSLGGAREKLFF.

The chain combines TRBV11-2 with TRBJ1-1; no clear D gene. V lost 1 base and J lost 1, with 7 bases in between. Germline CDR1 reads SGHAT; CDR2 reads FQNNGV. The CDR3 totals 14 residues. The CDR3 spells CASSLVGRNTEAFF. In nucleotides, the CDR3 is TGTGCCAGCAGCTTAGTTGGGAGGAACACTGAAGCTTTCTTT.

CDR3 sequence (DNA): TGTGCCAGTAGTGCCAGGGATAGCCTCTATGGCTACACCTTC. Translation: CASSARDSLYGYTF. The chain employs TRBV19 and TRBJ1-2, with D perhaps matching TRBD1 (5 bases). Germline assignment: CDR1 LNHDA and CDR2 SQIVND (reference sequence). The CDR3 is 14 amino acids. V lost 5 bases and J 4 bases, leaving 14 bases between the germline ends.

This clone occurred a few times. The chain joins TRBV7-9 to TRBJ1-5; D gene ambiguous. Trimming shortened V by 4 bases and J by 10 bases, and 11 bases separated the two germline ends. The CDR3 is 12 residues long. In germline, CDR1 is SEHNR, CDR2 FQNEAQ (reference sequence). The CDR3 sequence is CASSSPMAPQHF. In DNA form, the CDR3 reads TGTGCCAGCAGCTCCCCGATGGCCCCCCAGCATTTT. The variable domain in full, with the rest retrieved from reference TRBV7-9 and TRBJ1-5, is DTGVSQNPRHKITKRGQNVTFRCDPISEHNRLYWYRQTLGQGPEFLTYFQNEAQLEKSRLLSDRFSAERPKGSFSTLEIQRTEQGDSAMYLCASSSPMAPQHFGDGTRLSIL.

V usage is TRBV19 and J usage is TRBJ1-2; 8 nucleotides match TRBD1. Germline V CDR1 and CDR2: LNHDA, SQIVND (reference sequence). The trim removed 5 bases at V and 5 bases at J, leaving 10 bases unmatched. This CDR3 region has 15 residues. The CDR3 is CASSQGPQGAYGYTF. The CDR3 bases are TGTGCCAGTAGTCAGGGCCCTCAGGGGGCTTATGGCTACACCTTC.

The CDR3 loop reads CASSLGFNTDTQYF. The CDR3 nucleotides are TGTGCCAGCAGCTTGGGTTTCAACACAGATACGCAGTATTTT. This rearrangement joins TRBV5-6 to TRBJ2-3; D ambiguous. Trimming took off 0 bases at V and 2 bases at J, with 7 bases between the two ends. CDR3 length equals 14 residues. Germline lookup yields CDR1 SGHDT and CDR2 YYEEEE.